Below are 25 T cell receptor beta chains sequenced from a single sample in a study of beta chain features in type 1 diabetes. Study-wide results and limits: Among patients with Type 1 diabetes, TCRB CDR3s were moderately but significantly shorter in every one of the four CD4+ subsets.

Reverse transcription of all isolated RNA meant that expressed TCRB transcripts were sequenced. TCRdb keeps only in-frame clones here, not all; method: immunoSEQ multiplex PCR. The sample lists 150,000 or so clones, roughly 60% occurring once. The antigens for these receptors are not known. The material sequenced was naive CD4+ T cells from blood. The receptors derive from a man aged 25-45 years with type 1 diabetes.

J is TRBJ2-1 and V is TRBV9, with 8 bases aligning to TRBD2. The CDR3 has 15 amino acids. From germline, CDR1 is SGDLS and CDR2 YYNGEE. The V gene end was trimmed by 3 bases and the J gene end by 2 bases; junction bases not matched to a gene: 4. The CDR3 coding sequence is TGTGCCAGCAGCGACCAGGGACTAGCCTACAATGAGCAGTTCTTC. Translation: CASSDQGLAYNEQFF. The full variable domain, its missing parts supplied by reference TRBV9 and TRBJ2-1, is DSGVTQTPKHLITATGQRVTLRCSPRSGDLSVYWYQQSLDQGLQFLIQYYNGEERAKGNILERFSAQQFPDLHSELNLSSLELGDSALYFCASSDQGLAYNEQFFGPGTRLTVL.

Concerning this clone: Within the sample, other DNA sequences also encode this same CDR3. This rearrangement joins TRBV18 to TRBJ2-7; 7 bases map to TRBD1. V dropped 3 bases and J dropped 2; count of bases not matched to a gene: 1. Germline loops: CDR1 KGHSH, CDR2 LQKENI. CDR3 length: 13 residues. This CDR3 is CASSPGQTYEQYF. The CDR3 DNA reads TGTGCCAGCTCACCGGGACAGACCTACGAGCAGTACTTC. Variable domain in full (rest from reference TRBV18 and TRBJ2-7): NAGVMQNPRHLVRRRGQEARLRCSPMKGHSHVYWYRQLPEEGLKFMVYLQKENIIDESGMPKERFSAEFPKEGPSILRIQQVVRGDSAAYFCASSPGQTYEQYFGPGTRLTVT.

The sample holds a few counts of this clone. Here the CDR3 DNA reads TGTGCCTGGAGTCGACAGTACTATGGCTACACCTTC. It translates to CAWSRQYYGYTF. The chain has TRBV30 and TRBJ1-2, with a weak D call TRBD1 (5 bases). Looked up from germline, CDR1 is GTSNPN and CDR2 is SVGIG (reference sequence). The CDR3 spans 12 residues. The V and J ends lost 2 bases and 3 bases respectively, with 7 bases between them.

The rearrangement joins TRBV4-1 to TRBJ2-1; D remains unclear. CDR1 and CDR2 from the germline V gene are MGHRA and YSYEKL. Trimming left V 1 base short and J 9 bases short, with 7 bases between. CDR3 size: 12 residues. CDR3 DNA: TGCGCCAGCAGCCAAGGTCCCCTTGAGCAGTTCTTC. Protein: CASSQGPLEQFF.

This clone was counted once. The CDR3 sequence: CASRSGQILETQYF. CDR3 DNA sequence: TGCGCCAGCAGATCGGGACAGATCTTGGAGACCCAGTACTTC. The rearrangement joins TRBV10-2 to TRBJ2-5; TRBD1 matches 7 bases. V was clipped by 6 bases and J by 5 bases; unmatched bases: 9. CDR1 is WSHSY, CDR2 SAAADI, per germline. This CDR3 contains 14 residues.

The gene calls are TRBV30 and TRBJ2-3; 8 nucleotides align to TRBD1. The CDR3 consists of 15 residues. After removal of 5 bases from V and 4 bases from J, the junction contained 11 bases not matched to a gene. The germline gives CDR1 GTSNPN, CDR2 SVGIG (reference sequence). In DNA, the CDR3 is TGTGCCTGGGGTCCTGGACAGGGAGTCGCAGATACGCAGTATTTT. Translated, it gives CAWGPGQGVADTQYF.

The V and J genes are TRBV28 and TRBJ2-1, with D possibly being TRBD2 (7 bases). This CDR3 is 15 amino acids long. V gave up 2 bases and J gave up 5 bases, with 13 bases separating them. Looked up from germline, CDR1 is MDHEN and CDR2 is SYDVKM. The CDR3 here is CASSLAGAGDNEQFF. CDR3 DNA sequence: TGTGCCAGCAGTTTAGCGGGGGCAGGGGACAATGAGCAGTTCTTC.

The V gene is TRBV9, the J gene TRBJ2-3, with D perhaps matching TRBD2 (5 bases). Germline CDR1 SGDLS, CDR2 YYNGEE. V was pared by 4 bases and J by 6 bases, with 12 bases between. The CDR3 is 13 amino acids. Here the CDR3 DNA reads TGTGCCAGCAGCTCCCGTCCGGGGGATACGCAGTATTTT. It yields the protein CASSSRPGDTQYF.

This chain links TRBV5-6 with TRBJ2-1; TRBD1 might be the D (5 bases). Germline values: CDR1 SGHDT, CDR2 YYEEEE. V dropped 0 bases and J dropped 3 bases, with 10 bases sitting between them. The CDR3 length is 15 residues. DNA for the CDR3: TGTGCCAGCAGCTTGGACAGGACAAACTACAATGAGCAGTTCTTC. Its translation is CASSLDRTNYNEQFF. Supplemented by reference TRBV5-6 and TRBJ2-1, the full variable domain reads DAGVTQSPTHLIKTRGQQVTLRCSPKSGHDTVSWYQQALGQGPQFIFQYYEEEERQRGNFPDRFSGHQFPNYSSELNVNALLLGDSALYLCASSLDRTNYNEQFFGPGTRLTVL.

The genes are TRBV29-1 and TRBJ2-3; perhaps TRBD2 as D (6 bases). V lost 4 bases to trimming and J lost 1 base, with 18 bases between them. The germline V gene has CDR1 SQVTM and CDR2 ANQGSEA. The CDR3 has 16 residues. As DNA, the CDR3 is TGCAGCGTTGCTGAAAACGGGGGTCCCCGCACAGATACGCAGTATTTT. Translation: CSVAENGGPRTDTQYF.

The chain uses TRBV30 and TRBJ2-5; D not resolved. The CDR3 loop spans 14 amino acids. With 8 bases removed from V and 4 bases from J, the gap between germline ends came to 20 bases. Germline lookup yields CDR1 GTSNPN and CDR2 SVGIG (reference sequence). In nucleotides, the CDR3 is TGTGCCCGAGCCCGGCCCCTTGTCCCAGAGACCCAGTACTTC. This sequence encodes CARARPLVPETQYF.

This clone turned up a few times. The gene calls are TRBV7-9 and TRBJ2-5, with D possibly matching TRBD1 (6 bases). Germline loops: CDR1 SEHNR, CDR2 FQNEAQ (reference sequence). Trimming shortened V by 5 bases and J by 2 bases, and 6 bases separated the two germline ends. The length of the CDR3 is 12 residues. DNA of the CDR3: TGTGCCAGCAGCACAGGGCAAGAGACCCAGTACTTC. It translates to CASSTGQETQYF.

The J gene is TRBJ1-2, the V gene TRBV6-5, with no clear D. From germline, CDR1 is MNHEY and CDR2 SVGAGI. Trimming shortened V by 2 bases and J by 10 bases, and 14 bases separated the two germline ends. The CDR3 is 13 amino acids. The CDR3 DNA reads TGTGCCAGCAGTTACATGGCAGACTTCGACTACACCTTC. Encoded protein: CASSYMADFDYTF.

The V call is TRBV29-1, the J call TRBJ1-1; D unresolved. V lost 3 bases and J 1 base, leaving 12 bases between the germline ends. CDR3 length: 14 residues. Germline V gene lookup returns CDR1 SQVTM and CDR2 ANQGSEA. The CDR3 here is CSVDGGEWNTEAFF. The DNA of the CDR3 is TGCAGCGTTGATGGCGGTGAGTGGAACACTGAAGCTTTCTTT.

This sequence joins TRBV5-6 and TRBJ2-5; D remains unclear. The germline V gene has CDR1 SGHDT and CDR2 YYEEEE. The CDR3 runs 14 residues. V was shortened by 2 bases and J by 1 base, with 9 bases between the two germline ends. DNA for the CDR3: TGTGCCAGCAGCTTTCGGGCAGGCCAAGAGACCCAGTACTTC. Its translation is CASSFRAGQETQYF. Supplemented by reference TRBV5-6 and TRBJ2-5, the full variable domain reads DAGVTQSPTHLIKTRGQQVTLRCSPKSGHDTVSWYQQALGQGPQFIFQYYEEEERQRGNFPDRFSGHQFPNYSSELNVNALLLGDSALYLCASSFRAGQETQYFGPGTRLLVL.

The J gene is TRBJ1-1, the V gene TRBV30; D ambiguous. Trimming removed 3 bases from V and 6 bases from J, with 14 bases in between. There are 13 residues in the CDR3. Germline V gene lookup returns CDR1 GTSNPN and CDR2 SVGIG (reference sequence). CDR3 DNA sequence: TGTGCCTGGAGCGTCAGCGGTTGGGCTGAAGCTTTCTTT. Translating it yields CAWSVSGWAEAFF.

This sequence joins TRBV28 and TRBJ1-2; D uncertain. In germline, CDR1 is MDHEN, CDR2 SYDVKM. V was pared by 10 bases and J by 1 base, with 13 bases between. The CDR3 loop spans 13 amino acids. In DNA form, the CDR3 reads TGTGCCACCCGAACCGGGGATAACTATGGCTACACCTTC. This codes for CATRTGDNYGYTF.

The chain is built from TRBV25-1 and TRBJ2-3; a possible D gene is TRBD1 (6 bases). V was cut by 3 bases and J by 0 bases, with 10 bases left in between. CDR1 and CDR2 from the germline V gene are MGHDK and SYGVNS. This CDR3 has 15 residues. The CDR3 region has the DNA TGTGCCAGCAGTGAGGCAGGGGATAGCACAGATACGCAGTATTTT. This encodes CASSEAGDSTDTQYF.

The chain is built from TRBV7-9 and TRBJ1-2; no firm D call. CDR3 length: 13 amino acids. V was trimmed by 5 bases and J by 4 bases, leaving 11 bases between them. Germline V lookup: CDR1 SEHNR, CDR2 FQNEAQ (reference sequence). This CDR3 reads CASSPTGIYGYTF. The CDR3 DNA sequence: TGTGCCAGCAGCCCGACCGGGATCTATGGCTACACCTTC.

V and J are TRBV29-1 and TRBJ2-1; D may be TRBD2 (5 bases). Trimming left V 1 base short and J 5 bases short, with 12 bases between. CDR3 length equals 14 residues. Germline V gene sequence: CDR1 SQVTM, CDR2 ANQGSEA. CDR3 protein: CSVEGGPSNNEQFF. The CDR3 DNA follows: TGCAGCGTTGAAGGAGGGCCATCGAACAATGAGCAGTTCTTC.

Only one count was recorded for this clone. This chain connects TRBV7-9 to TRBJ2-1; D tentatively fits TRBD1 or TRBD2 (5 bases each). Germline V CDR1 and CDR2: SEHNR, FQNEAQ (reference sequence). V lost 6 bases and J 10 bases, leaving 10 bases between the germline ends. The CDR3 is made up of 11 amino acids. The CDR3 sequence is CASSSGAEQFF. The CDR3 nucleotides read TGTGCCAGCAGTTCCGGGGCGGAGCAGTTCTTC.

Written as DNA, the CDR3 is TGTGCCAGCAGCCTCACAGGAACACGCACAGATACGCAGTATTTT. Translation gives CASSLTGTRTDTQYF. The V and J genes are TRBV7-9 and TRBJ2-3; weak D call: TRBD1 (5 bases). Between the trimmed V and J ends, which lost 5 bases and 1 base, there was a span of 13 bases. This CDR3 has 15 residues. The germline gives CDR1 SEHNR, CDR2 FQNEAQ (reference sequence).

This sequence joins TRBV29-1 and TRBJ2-7; 9 bases map to TRBD1. CDR3 size: 14 residues. The germline V gene has CDR1 SQVTM and CDR2 ANQGSEA. V was pared by 4 bases and J by 2 bases, with 6 bases of the junction left unmatched. CDR3 sequence (DNA): TGCAGCGTTGTCTCGGACAGGGGACCCTACGAGCAGTACTTC. Translating gives CSVVSDRGPYEQYF.

This chain uses TRBV30 with TRBJ1-5; TRBD1 might be the D (5 bases). This CDR3 spans 13 amino acids. Trimming removed 4 bases from V and 6 bases from J, with 13 bases in between. Germline CDR1 GTSNPN, CDR2 SVGIG (reference sequence). As DNA, the CDR3 is TGTGCCTGGACCAGGGATTTGGGTCAGCCCCAGCATTTT. Residues: CAWTRDLGQPQHF.

This chain links TRBV30 with TRBJ2-7, with D unresolved. V was cut by 0 bases and J by 2 bases, with 8 bases left in between. There are 13 residues in the CDR3. Germline CDR1 GTSNPN, CDR2 SVGIG (reference sequence). CDR3: CAWSVLQPYEQYF. The CDR3 DNA reads as TGTGCCTGGAGTGTACTCCAACCCTACGAGCAGTACTTC.